A single TCR beta chain is shown here with its context. In the authors' methods: Reference gene primers were amplified, and this amplification served to estimate nucleated cell counts. Repertoires were generated with immunoSEQ multiplex PCR, while TCRdb's copy carries only in-frame clones and drops some. D and trimming were read from the DNA, whereas the V and J calls and clone size are those reported in that table. Here the sample spans approximately 72,000 clones, 75% to 85% being singletons. Germline V gene lookup returns CDR1 SGHTA and CDR2 FQGNSA. The V end was cut by 1 base, the J end by 2 bases, with 5 bases between. The CDR3 loop spans 13 amino acids. These data are taken from a study of blood T cell repertoires in COVID-19. Across the whole study: Donors in the United States, Italy and Spain gave samples during acute or convalescent COVID-19. Sources were T cells, B-cell-depleted T cells, or PBMCs; the material itself was cDNA or gDNA.

The chain links TRBV7-2 to TRBJ1-2; D uncertain. The sample was peripheral blood. The TCR was taken from a man in his fifties or sixties with acute or convalescent COVID-19. CDR3 DNA: TGTGCCAGCAGCTTAGTCAGAAACTATGGCTACACCTTC. Protein sequence: CASSLVRNYGYTF.